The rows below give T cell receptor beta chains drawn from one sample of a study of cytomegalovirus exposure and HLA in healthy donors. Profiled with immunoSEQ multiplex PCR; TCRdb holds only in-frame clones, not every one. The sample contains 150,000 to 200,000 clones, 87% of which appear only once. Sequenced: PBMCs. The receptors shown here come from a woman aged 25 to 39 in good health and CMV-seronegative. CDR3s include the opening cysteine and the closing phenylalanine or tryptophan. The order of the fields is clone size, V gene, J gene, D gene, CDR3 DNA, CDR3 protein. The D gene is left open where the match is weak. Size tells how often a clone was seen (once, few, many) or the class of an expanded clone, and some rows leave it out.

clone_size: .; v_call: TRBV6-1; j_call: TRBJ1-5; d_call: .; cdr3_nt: TGTGCCAGCAGTGAAGGGGTGGGGGGAAATCAGCCCCAGCATTTT; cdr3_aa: CASSEGVGGNQPQHF
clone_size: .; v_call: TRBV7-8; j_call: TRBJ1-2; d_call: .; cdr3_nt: TGTGCCAGCAGTATGATGACGGGTTATGGCTACACCTTC; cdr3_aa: CASSMMTGYGYTF
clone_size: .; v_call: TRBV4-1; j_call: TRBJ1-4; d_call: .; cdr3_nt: TGCGCCAGCAGCGAAGACAGTGGAAAACTGTTTTTT; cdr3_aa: CASSEDSGKLFF
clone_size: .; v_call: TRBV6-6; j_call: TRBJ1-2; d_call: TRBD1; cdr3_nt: TGTGCCAGCAGTTCGACAGGGACTAACTATGGCTACACCTTC; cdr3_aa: CASSSTGTNYGYTF
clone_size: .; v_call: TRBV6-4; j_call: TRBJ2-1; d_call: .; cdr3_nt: TGTGCCAGCAGTGACGCGAGTAGCTCCTACAATGAGCAGTTCTTC; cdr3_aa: CASSDASSSYNEQFF
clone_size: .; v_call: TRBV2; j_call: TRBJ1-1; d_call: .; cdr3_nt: TGTGCCAGCGATAGTCAGGGAGGGGGGACTGAAGCTTTCTTT; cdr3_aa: CASDSQGGGTEAFF
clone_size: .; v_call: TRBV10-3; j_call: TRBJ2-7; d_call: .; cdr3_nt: TGTGCCATCAGTGATTTGGACAGTAGCTCCTACGAGCAGTACTTC; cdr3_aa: CAISDLDSSSYEQYF
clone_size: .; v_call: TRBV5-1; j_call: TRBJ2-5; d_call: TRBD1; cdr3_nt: TGCGCCAGCAGCTTGGGGGACAGGGGGAAAGAGACCCAGTACTTC; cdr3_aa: CASSLGDRGKETQYF
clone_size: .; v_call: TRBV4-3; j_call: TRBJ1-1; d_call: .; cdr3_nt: TGCGCCAGCAGCCAAGATTTATTAGGAGGGGGGGAGGACACTGAAGCTTTCTTT; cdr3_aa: CASSQDLLGGGEDTEAFF
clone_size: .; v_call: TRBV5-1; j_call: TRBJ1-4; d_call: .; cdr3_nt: TGCGCCAGCAGCCCACTAACCGGAGGTGAAAAACTGTTTTTT; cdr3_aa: CASSPLTGGEKLFF
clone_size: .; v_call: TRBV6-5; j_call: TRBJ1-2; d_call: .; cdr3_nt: TGTGCCAGCAGCCGTACCGGGACAACCTATGGCTACACCTTC; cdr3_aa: CASSRTGTTYGYTF
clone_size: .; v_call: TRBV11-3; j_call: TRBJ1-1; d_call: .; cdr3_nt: TGTGCCAGCAGCTTAGGTTCAGGGGTCGGCACTGAAGCTTTCTTT; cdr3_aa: CASSLGSGVGTEAFF
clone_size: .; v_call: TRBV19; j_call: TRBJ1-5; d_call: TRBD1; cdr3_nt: TGTGCCAGTAGTATTGACAGGGCGGATCAGCCCCAGCATTTT; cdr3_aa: CASSIDRADQPQHF
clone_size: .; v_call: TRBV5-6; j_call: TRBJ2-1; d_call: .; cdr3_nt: TGTGCCAGCGCGGCGGGGGCCCCCAATGAGCAGTTCTTC; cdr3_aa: CASAAGAPNEQFF
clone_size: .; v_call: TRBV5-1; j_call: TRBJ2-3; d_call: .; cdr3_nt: TGCGCCAGCAGCCCGAGATCGCGCACAGATACGCAGTATTTT; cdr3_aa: CASSPRSRTDTQYF
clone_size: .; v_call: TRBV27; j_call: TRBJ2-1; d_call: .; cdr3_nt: TGTGCCAGCAGTTACGGACTATCGGTGGATAATGAGCAGTTCTTC; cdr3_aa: CASSYGLSVDNEQFF
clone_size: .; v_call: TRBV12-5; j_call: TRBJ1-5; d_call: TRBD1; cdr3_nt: TGTGCTAGTGGTCGATCCCCAAAGGACAGGGAAGAAGTCTTGGTTTATCAGCCCCAGCATTTT; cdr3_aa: CASGRSPKDREEVLVYQPQHF
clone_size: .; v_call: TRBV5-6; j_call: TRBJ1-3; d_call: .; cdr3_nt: TGTGCCAGCAGCTTGGGATCCCCGGGGGGAAACACCATATATTTT; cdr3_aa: CASSLGSPGGNTIYF
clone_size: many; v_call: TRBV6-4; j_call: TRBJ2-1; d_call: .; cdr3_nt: TGTGCCAGCGGTCCGGGGGAGCCCAATGAGCAGTTCTTC; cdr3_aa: CASGPGEPNEQFF
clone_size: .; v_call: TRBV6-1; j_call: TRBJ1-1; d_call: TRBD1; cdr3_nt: TGTGCCAGCAGTGACCCCCCACAGGGGGCTATTGAAGCTTTCTTT; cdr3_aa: CASSDPPQGAIEAFF
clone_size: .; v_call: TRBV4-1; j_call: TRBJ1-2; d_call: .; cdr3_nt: TGCGCCAGCAGCCAAGATGGGGGGGGCTACACCTTC; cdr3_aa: CASSQDGGGYTF
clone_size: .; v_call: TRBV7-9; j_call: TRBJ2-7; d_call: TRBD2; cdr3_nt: TGTGCCAGCAGCCCGGGGACTAGCGGGGGATACGAGCAGTACTTC; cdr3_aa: CASSPGTSGGYEQYF
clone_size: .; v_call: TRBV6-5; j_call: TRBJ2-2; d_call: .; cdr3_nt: TGTGCCAGCAGTTACCGGGGACTTCCGAACACCGGGGAGCTGTTTTTT; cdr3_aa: CASSYRGLPNTGELFF
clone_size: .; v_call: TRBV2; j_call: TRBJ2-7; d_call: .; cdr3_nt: TGTGCCAGCAGTGACAGGGGCCGGGAGCAGTACTTC; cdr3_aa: CASSDRGREQYF
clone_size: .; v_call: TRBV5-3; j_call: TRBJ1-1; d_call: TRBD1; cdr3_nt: TGTGCCAGAAGTCAAGGGACAGGGGAGATGAACACTGAAGCTTTCTTT; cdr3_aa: CARSQGTGEMNTEAFF
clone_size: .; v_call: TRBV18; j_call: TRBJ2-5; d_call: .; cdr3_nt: TGTGCCAGCTCACCCTGGAGCCGTCCCCAAGAGACCCAGTACTTC; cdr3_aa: CASSPWSRPQETQYF
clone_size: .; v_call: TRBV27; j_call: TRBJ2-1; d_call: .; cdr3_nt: TGTGCCAGCAGTTCTCCGTTATACAATGAGCAGTTCTTC; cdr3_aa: CASSSPLYNEQFF
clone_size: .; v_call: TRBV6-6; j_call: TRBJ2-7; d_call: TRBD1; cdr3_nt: TGTGCCAGCAACATGGACAGGGGGCTCGTACCCTACGAGCAGTACTTC; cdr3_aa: CASNMDRGLVPYEQYF
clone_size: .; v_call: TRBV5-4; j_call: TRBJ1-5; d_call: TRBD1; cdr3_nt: TGTGCCAGCAGCAGGGGACAGGGCCTAAATCAGCCCCAGCATTTT; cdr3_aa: CASSRGQGLNQPQHF
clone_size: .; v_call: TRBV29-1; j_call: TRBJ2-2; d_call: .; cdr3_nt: TGCAGCGTTGTCCAAATTAACACCGGGGAGCTGTTTTTT; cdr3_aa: CSVVQINTGELFF
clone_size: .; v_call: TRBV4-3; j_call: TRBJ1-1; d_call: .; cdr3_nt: TGCGCCAGCAGCCAAGGCGGACAAGATGAAGCTTTCTTT; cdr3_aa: CASSQGGQDEAFF
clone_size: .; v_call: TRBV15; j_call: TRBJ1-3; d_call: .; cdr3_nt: TGTGCCACCAGCAGAGTACAGGGAAACACCATATATTTT; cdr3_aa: CATSRVQGNTIYF
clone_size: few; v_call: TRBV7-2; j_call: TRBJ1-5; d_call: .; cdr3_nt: TGTGCCAGCAGCCAGGTAGATCAGCCCCAGCATTTT; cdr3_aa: CASSQVDQPQHF
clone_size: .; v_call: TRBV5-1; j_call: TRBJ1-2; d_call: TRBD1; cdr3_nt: TGCGCCAGCAGCTCGGACAGGTTATATGGCTACACCTTC; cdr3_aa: CASSSDRLYGYTF
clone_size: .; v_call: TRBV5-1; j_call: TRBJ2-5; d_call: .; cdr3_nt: TGCGCCAGCAGCTTGGAGCAGGGGCCGAGGGAGACCCAGTACTTC; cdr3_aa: CASSLEQGPRETQYF
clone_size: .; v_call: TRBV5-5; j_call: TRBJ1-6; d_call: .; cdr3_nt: TGTGCCAGCAGCTTGGTTCCGGGTAATTCACCCCTCCACTTT; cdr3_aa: CASSLVPGNSPLHF
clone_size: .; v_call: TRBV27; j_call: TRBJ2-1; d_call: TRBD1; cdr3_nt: TGTGCCAGCAGTTTAACCGGGACAGGGGGCTTCAATGAGCAGTTCTTC; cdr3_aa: CASSLTGTGGFNEQFF
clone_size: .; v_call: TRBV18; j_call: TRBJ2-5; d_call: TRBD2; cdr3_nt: TGTGCCAGCTCACCACCGGCGGGGGGACAAGAGACCCAGTACTTC; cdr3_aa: CASSPPAGGQETQYF
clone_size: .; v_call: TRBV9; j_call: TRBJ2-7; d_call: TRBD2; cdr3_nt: TGTGCCAGCAGCCCACGTTACGGGGGGGGTGAGCAGTACTTC; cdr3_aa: CASSPRYGGGEQYF
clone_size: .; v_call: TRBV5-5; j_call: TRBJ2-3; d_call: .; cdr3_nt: TGTGCCAGCAGCCAGTCTAGCAAAACAGATACGCAGTATTTT; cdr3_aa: CASSQSSKTDTQYF
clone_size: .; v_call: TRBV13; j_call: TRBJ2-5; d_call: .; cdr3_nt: TGTGCCAGCAGTCTCAGGGTTGAGACCCAGTACTTC; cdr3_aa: CASSLRVETQYF
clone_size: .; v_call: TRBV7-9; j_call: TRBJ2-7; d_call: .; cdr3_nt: TGTGCCAGCAGCTTAGTAGGCGGAGCTGGGTTCTACGAGCAGTACTTC; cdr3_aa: CASSLVGGAGFYEQYF
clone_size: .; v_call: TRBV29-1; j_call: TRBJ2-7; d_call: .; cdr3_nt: TGCAGCGTTGAAGCCACGGGTCCCGAGCAGTACTTC; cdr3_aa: CSVEATGPEQYF
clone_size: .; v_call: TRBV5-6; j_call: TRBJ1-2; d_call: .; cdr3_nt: TGTGCCAGCAGCTTCGGCGGGGGGCAGGCTTATGGCTACACCTTC; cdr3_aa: CASSFGGGQAYGYTF
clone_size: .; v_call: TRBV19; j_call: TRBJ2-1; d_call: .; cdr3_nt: TGTGCCACTAAGCTTGGGTTGTGGTCTAGTAACAATGAGCAGTTCTTC; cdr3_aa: CATKLGLWSSNNEQFF
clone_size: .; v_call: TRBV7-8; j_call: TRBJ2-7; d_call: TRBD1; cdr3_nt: TGTGCCAGCAGCTTAAGGGACAGGATCCAAACAAGCTCCTACGAGCAGTACTTC; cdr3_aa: CASSLRDRIQTSSYEQYF
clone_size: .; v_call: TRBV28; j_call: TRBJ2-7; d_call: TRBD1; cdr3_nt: TGTGCCAGCAGCCTAATAGCGACAGGGCAGCAACCCTACGAGCAGTACTTC; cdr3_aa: CASSLIATGQQPYEQYF
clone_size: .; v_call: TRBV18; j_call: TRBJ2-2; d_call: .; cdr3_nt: TGTGCCAGCTCACCCTTACAGGGCGACACCGGGGAGCTGTTTTTT; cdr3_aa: CASSPLQGDTGELFF
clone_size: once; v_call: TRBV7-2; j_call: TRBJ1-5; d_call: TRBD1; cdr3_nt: TGTGCCAGCAGACCAATAGGACAGGGGGCCAATCAGCCCCAGCATTTT; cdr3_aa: CASRPIGQGANQPQHF
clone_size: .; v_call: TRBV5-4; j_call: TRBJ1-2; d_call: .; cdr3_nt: TGTGCCAGCACCCCCGGGGGAGTTTATGGCTACACCTTC; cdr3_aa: CASTPGGVYGYTF
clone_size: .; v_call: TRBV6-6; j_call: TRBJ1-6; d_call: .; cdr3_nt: TGTGCCACAAAAACAGGGCATCAGAATAATTCACCCCTCCACTTT; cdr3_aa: CATKTGHQNNSPLHF
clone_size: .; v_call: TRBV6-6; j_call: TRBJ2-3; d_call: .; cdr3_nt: TGTGCCAGCAGCCCGGCCCGATCAAAGGGGGCAGATACGCAGTATTTT; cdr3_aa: CASSPARSKGADTQYF
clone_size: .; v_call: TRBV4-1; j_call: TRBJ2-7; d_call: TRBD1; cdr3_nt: TGCGCCAGCAGCCAGATGGGACAGGGGGACTACGAGCAGTACTTC; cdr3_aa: CASSQMGQGDYEQYF
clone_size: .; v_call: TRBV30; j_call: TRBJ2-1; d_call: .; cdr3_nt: TGTGCCTGGGGCCAAACCTACAATGAGCAGTTCTTC; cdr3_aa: CAWGQTYNEQFF
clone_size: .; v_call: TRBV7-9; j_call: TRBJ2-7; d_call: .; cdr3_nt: TGTGCCAGCAGCTTTCCCGGGAAGCGTACCTACGAGCAGTACTTC; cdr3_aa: CASSFPGKRTYEQYF
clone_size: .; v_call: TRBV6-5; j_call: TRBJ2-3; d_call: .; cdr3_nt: TGTGCCAGCAGGCCTCGGGGGACAGATACGCAGTATTTT; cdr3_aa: CASRPRGTDTQYF
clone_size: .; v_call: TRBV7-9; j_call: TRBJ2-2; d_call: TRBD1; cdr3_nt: TGTGCCAGCAGCTCAGGGACAGAACGGTTTTTT; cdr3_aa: CASSSGTERFF